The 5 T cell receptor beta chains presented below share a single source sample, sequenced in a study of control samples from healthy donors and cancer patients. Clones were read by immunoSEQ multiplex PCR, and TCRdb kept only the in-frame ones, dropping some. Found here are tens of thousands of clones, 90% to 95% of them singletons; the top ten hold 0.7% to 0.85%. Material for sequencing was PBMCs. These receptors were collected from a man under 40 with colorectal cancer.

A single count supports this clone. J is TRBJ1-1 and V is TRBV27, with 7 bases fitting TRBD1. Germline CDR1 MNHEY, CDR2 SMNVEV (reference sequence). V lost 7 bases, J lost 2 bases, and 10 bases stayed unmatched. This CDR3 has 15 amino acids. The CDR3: CASITLTGANTEAFF. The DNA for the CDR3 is TGTGCCAGCATTACGCTTACAGGGGCCAACACTGAAGCTTTCTTT.

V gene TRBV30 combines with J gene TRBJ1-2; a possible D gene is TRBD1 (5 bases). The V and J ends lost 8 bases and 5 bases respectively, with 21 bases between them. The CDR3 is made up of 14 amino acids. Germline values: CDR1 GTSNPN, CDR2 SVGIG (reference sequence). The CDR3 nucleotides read TGTGCCAGATTAAACCGGGACGGCGAGTATGGCTACACCTTC. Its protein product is CARLNRDGEYGYTF.

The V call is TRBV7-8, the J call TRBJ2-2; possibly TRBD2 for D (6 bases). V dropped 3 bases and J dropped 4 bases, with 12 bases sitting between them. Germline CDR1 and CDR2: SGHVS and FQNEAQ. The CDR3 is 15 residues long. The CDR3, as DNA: TGTGCCAGCAGCTTGGGACGGGGGTTCACCGGGGAGCTGTTTTTT. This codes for CASSLGRGFTGELFF.

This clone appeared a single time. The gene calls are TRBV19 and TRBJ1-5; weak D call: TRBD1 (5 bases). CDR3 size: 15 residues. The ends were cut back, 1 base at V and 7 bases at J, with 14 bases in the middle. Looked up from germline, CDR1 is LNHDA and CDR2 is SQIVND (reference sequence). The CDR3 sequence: CASSIGGFTGQPQHF. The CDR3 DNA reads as TGTGCCAGTAGTATAGGGGGCTTCACGGGACAGCCCCAGCATTTT. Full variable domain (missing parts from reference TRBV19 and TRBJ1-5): DGGITQSPKYLFRKEGQNVTLSCEQNLNHDAMYWYRQDPGQGLRLIYYSQIVNDFQKGDIAEGYSVSREKKESFPLTVTSAQKNPTAFYLCASSIGGFTGQPQHFGDGTRLSIL.

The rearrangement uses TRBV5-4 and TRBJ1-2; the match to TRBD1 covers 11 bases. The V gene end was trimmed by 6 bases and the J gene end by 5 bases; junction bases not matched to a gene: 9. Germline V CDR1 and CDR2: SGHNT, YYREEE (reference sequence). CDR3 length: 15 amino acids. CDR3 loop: CASTGTGGRGYGYTF. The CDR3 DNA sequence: TGTGCCAGCACCGGGACAGGGGGAAGGGGATATGGCTACACCTTC.